One and the same sample provided the 4 T cell receptor beta chains below, sequenced in a study of blood T cell repertoires in COVID-19. Sequenced by immunoSEQ multiplex PCR; TCRdb stores in-frame clones only, minus some. The sample lists about 150,000 clones; less than 90% were seen once. The sequencing input was peripheral blood. These receptors originate from a woman aged 65 to 85 with acute or convalescent COVID-19.

This sequence joins TRBV14 and TRBJ1-6; D gene uncertain. Germline values: CDR1 SGHDN, CDR2 FVKESK. V lost 4 bases, J lost 0 bases, and 16 bases lay in between. This CDR3 spans 18 amino acids. Here the CDR3 reads CASSPLVEDTSYNSPLHF. CDR3 bases: TGTGCCAGCAGCCCCCTGGTGGAGGATACCTCCTATAATTCACCCCTCCACTTT.

The gene calls are TRBV6-2 or TRBV6-3 and TRBJ2-1, with 12 positions matching TRBD2. CDR3 length: 17 residues. With 4 bases clipped from V and 5 bases from J, the junction kept 9 bases outside the gene matches. The germline V gene has CDR1 MNHEY and CDR2 SVGEGT. CDR3 loop: CASSSLRLAGVDNEQFF. The CDR3 coding sequence is TGTGCCAGCAGTTCCCTACGACTAGCGGGAGTAGACAATGAGCAGTTCTTC.

The CDR3 DNA follows: TGTGCCTGGAAAGGGCGGCAGGGGGAACGCTACGAGCAGTACTTC. Encoded protein: CAWKGRQGERYEQYF. The chain links TRBV30 to TRBJ2-7; 7 positions match TRBD1. The CDR3 is 15 amino acids. Unmatched junction bases numbered 12, after V lost 4 bases and J lost 3 bases. CDR1 GTSNPN and CDR2 SVGIG come from the germline V gene (reference sequence).

This clone was recorded once. The rearrangement joins TRBV7-8 to TRBJ1-2; TRBD1 matches at 9 bases. CDR1 and CDR2 from the germline V gene are SGHVS and FQNEAQ. V lost 5 bases and J lost 4; bases outside the gene matches: 2. The CDR3 is made up of 13 amino acids. The CDR3, as DNA: TGTGCCAGCAGCCGGGACAGGGCCTATGGCTACACCTTC. It translates to CASSRDRAYGYTF.